Listed here are 8 T cell receptor beta chains from one sample, sequenced in a study of T cells in localized non-small cell lung cancer. The protocol was immunoSEQ multiplex PCR, while the TCRdb copy is restricted to in-frame clones and leaves out a portion. The top ten hold less than 9.5% of the sample, which has 75,000 to 85,000 clones, about 84% seen once. The sequencing here drew on peripheral blood, taken before any cancer treatment. The origin of the receptors is a female donor over 55 with stage I lung adenocarcinoma.

V and J are TRBV4-2 and TRBJ2-6; D possibly corresponds to TRBD1 (6 bases). The CDR3 extends over 17 amino acids. The germline V and J ends were trimmed by 0 bases and 3 bases, with 12 bases remaining between them. Germline assignment: CDR1 LGHNA and CDR2 YNFKEQ. This chain's CDR3 is CASSQDPQGNGANVLTF. The CDR3, as DNA: TGTGCCAGCAGCCAAGATCCACAGGGAAATGGGGCCAACGTCCTGACTTTC.

The chain carries TRBV28 and TRBJ2-2; D possibly corresponds to TRBD2 (6 bases). Trimming shortened V by 5 bases and J by 4 bases, and 20 bases separated the two germline ends. The CDR3 extends over 17 amino acids. CDR1 MDHEN and CDR2 SYDVKM come from the germline V gene. The CDR3 coding sequence is TGTGCCAGCAGTCCCCAGCGAGCGGGTAGAACCACCGGGGAGCTGTTTTTT. Encoded protein: CASSPQRAGRTTGELFF.

The chain has TRBV28 and TRBJ2-7; tentatively, D is TRBD2 (7 bases). Germline CDR1 and CDR2: MDHEN and SYDVKM. The CDR3 consists of 14 residues. The germline V and J ends were trimmed by 2 bases and 7 bases, with 15 bases remaining between them. CDR3 loop: CASSLDQGRGEQYF. The CDR3 nucleotides read TGTGCCAGCAGTTTAGATCAGGGGAGGGGAGAGCAGTACTTC.

V gene TRBV19 combines with J gene TRBJ2-7, with unresolved D. V lost 5 bases to trimming and J lost 5 bases, with 13 bases between them. Germline V gives CDR1 LNHDA, CDR2 SQIVND (reference sequence). The CDR3 loop spans 13 amino acids. Written as DNA, the CDR3 is TGTGCCAGTAGTTCGGTTTTGGTCGACGAGCAGTACTTC. Its protein product is CASSSVLVDEQYF.

The chain uses TRBV5-1 and TRBJ2-1; the match to TRBD2 covers 14 bases. V trimming: 3 bases; J trimming: 10 bases; junction bases outside the gene matches: 6. Germline CDR1 SGHRS, CDR2 YFSETQ. The CDR3 spans 15 residues. The CDR3 DNA reads TGCGCCAGCAGCTCCTGGGGACTAGCGGGAGACGAGCAGTTCTTC. It yields the protein CASSSWGLAGDEQFF.

The rearrangement joins TRBV2 to TRBJ2-1; D is perhaps TRBD1 or TRBD2 (7 bases each). V lost 6 bases to trimming and J lost 7 bases, with 19 bases between them. CDR1 is SNHLY and CDR2 is FYNNEI in the germline V gene. The CDR3 spans 15 residues. The CDR3 protein is CASSSGTAVGNEQFF. CDR3 nucleotide sequence: TGTGCCAGCAGCAGCGGGACAGCTGTGGGAAATGAGCAGTTCTTC.

The J gene is TRBJ2-3, the V gene TRBV7-2, with D possibly matching TRBD2 (5 bases). The germline V gene has CDR1 SGHTA and CDR2 FQGNSA. The length of the CDR3 is 16 residues. Trimming removed 1 base from V and 0 bases from J, with 11 bases in between. CDR3 nucleotide sequence: TGTGCCAGCAGCTTAGTCGGAGGCCGTAGCACAGATACGCAGTATTTT. Encoded protein: CASSLVGGRSTDTQYF.

V gene TRBV27 combines with J gene TRBJ2-4; D is perhaps TRBD1 (5 bases). V was shortened by 6 bases and J by 3 bases, with 15 bases between the two germline ends. Germline values: CDR1 MNHEY, CDR2 SMNVEV (reference sequence). The CDR3 has 15 residues. The CDR3 DNA sequence: TGTGCCAGCAGCCTTTTGGGGCTAGGCAAAAACATTCAGTACTTC. The encoded protein is CASSLLGLGKNIQYF.